This T cell receptor beta chain was obtained from a study of T-cell reconstitution after alpha-beta-depleted transplantation in children. It was with unique molecular identifiers that the TCRbeta library was prepared. TCRdb reprocessed the PCR reads via MiXCR and lists one record per CDR3 protein. The data contain about 610,000 distinct CDR3 sequences, approximately 10% of them singletons. The V end lost 0 bases, the J end lost 1 base, and 7 bases lay between the germline ends. CDR3 size: 14 residues. Germline CDR1 SGHRS, CDR2 YFSETQ. This TCR was sampled from a human donor who donated a stem cell graft to a child with acute myeloid leukemia. The chain joins TRBV5-1 to TRBJ1-2; no reliable D call. The sequenced sample was PBMCs from the stem cell graft donor, obtained from the stem cell graft. DNA for the CDR3: TGCGCCAGCAGCTTGGGCGAGGTTAACTATGGCTACACCTTC. Amino acid sequence: CASSLGEVNYGYTF.